The entry that follows covers one T cell receptor beta chain sequence. The clone's antigen remains unknown. No much larger clonotype is one base removed from it; base qualities were not supplied. As encoded in the germline V gene, CDR1 is ENHRY while CDR2 is SYGVKD. V gives up 4 bases and J gives up 6 bases, and the segment between their germline ends measures 9 bases. The CDR3 runs 13 amino acids, cysteine and phenylalanine included. The read is trimmed to its CDR3 DNA, 39 bases read in frame from base 1. The CDR3 regions of human TCRbeta chains were subjected to immunosequencing. Per the original workflow: Repertoire TCRs were checked for matches against a reference library of SARS-CoV-2-specific TCRs that had been generated using the MIRA antigen-specificity platform. Breadth meant the fraction of unique TCRs that were SARS-CoV-2-associated, whereas depth meant the fraction of total T cells that were SARS-CoV-2-associated. Using the MIRA data, each spike-specific TCR was mapped to the spike region that the TCR reacts to and placed in a CD4 or CD8 class. Log10-transformed breadth and depth values were compared by one-way ANOVA with Sidak's multiple comparisons tests. TCRdb carries this immuneACCESS record with in-frame sequences only. Its versions omit some clonotypes, under half of them owing to an unresolved V gene in the studies checked, with the rest unexplained. The V and J calls and clone size were taken over from that table, and D and trimming were inferred from the DNA. The sample data list over 65,000 clones, and roughly nine tenths of these were observed just once. Around 7.7% of the sample goes to the ten largest clones.

What this sample's time point label stands for: baseline before first vaccination. The vaccinee samples were drawn from two UK trials, COV001 and COV002, one of which was a single-blind randomized controlled phase 2/3 trial testing AZD1222 (ChAdOx1 nCoV-19) in healthy adults. Trial participant PBMC samples were collected at day 0 and day 28 after the second dose for TCRbeta chain sequencing. This sample is drawn from a study of T cell responses to AZD1222 COVID-19 vaccine (dated by TCRdb to the early 2020s). About the study as a whole: Because spike-specific TCR depth and breadth did not differ between the two schedules, AZD1222 recipients who got a second dose at roughly 4 weeks were pooled with those who got a second dose at roughly 12 weeks. Trial participants were enrolled by age into 18-55, 56-69 and 70-plus year subgroups, with around 140, 26 and 57 TCR-sequenced participants respectively. TCR sequencing was performed for some 250 trial participants, of whom some 200 were given two doses of AZD1222 and approximately 25 were given two doses of MenACWY control vaccine.

General study outcomes and caveats: Nearly half of unique spike-specific TCRs reportedly recognized epitopes outside regions mutated in the B.1.351 and B.1.1.7 variants. After two AZD1222 doses, spike-specific TCR breadth and depth were significantly higher than at day 0 and than in MenACWY recipients. Most participants were white British and females outnumbered males, and the authors suggested that clonal diversity may have been underestimated. Conclusions about previously exposed vaccinees are limited, since just five or six AZD1222 recipients were seropositive for SARS-CoV-2 at baseline. Because no samples from the day 14 peak response were available, repertoires could be characterized only after the peak T cell response. The vaccine-associated CD4 TCRs covered the entire spike protein, and the dominant responses fell in regions 160-218 and 743-854. In the small 56-69-year group, the increase in depth fell short of significance, most likely because of low power.

The sequence was collected from an adult in good health. Sequencing used peripheral blood, obtained on day 0 of AZD1222 vaccination. The chain couples TRBV10-3 to TRBJ1-4; the D region possibly corresponds to TRBD1 (5 bases align). The nucleotides read TGTGCCATCAGTGGCCAGGGCGATGAAAAACTGTTTTTT. The translation is CAISGQGDEKLFF.